This TCR beta chain was profiled in a study of blood T cell repertoires in COVID-19. Overall study context: Both acute and convalescent COVID-19 samples were obtained from the United States, Italy and Spain. The analysed material was cDNA or gDNA that came from T cells, B-cell-depleted T cells, or PBMCs.

Authors' methods: Reference gene primer amplification yielded estimated nucleated cell counts. Method: immunoSEQ multiplex PCR; TCRdb's copy keeps in-frame clones and lacks some. V and J calls and clone size are as listed in that table; D and trimming were resolved from the DNA. The table has about 200,000 clones, 85% to 90% seen once; the top ten hold 0.62%. The TCR sequence derives from a man in his forties or fifties with acute or convalescent COVID-19. The sample taken for sequencing was peripheral blood.

The CDR3 loop reads CASSSGEGETQYF. The CDR3 nucleotides are TGTGCCAGCAGTTCAGGGGAAGGGGAGACCCAGTACTTC. This rearrangement joins TRBV28 to TRBJ2-5, with D tentatively TRBD1 (6 bases). The V end was cut by 4 bases, the J end by 5 bases, with 11 bases between. In germline, CDR1 is MDHEN, CDR2 SYDVKM. The CDR3 totals 13 residues.